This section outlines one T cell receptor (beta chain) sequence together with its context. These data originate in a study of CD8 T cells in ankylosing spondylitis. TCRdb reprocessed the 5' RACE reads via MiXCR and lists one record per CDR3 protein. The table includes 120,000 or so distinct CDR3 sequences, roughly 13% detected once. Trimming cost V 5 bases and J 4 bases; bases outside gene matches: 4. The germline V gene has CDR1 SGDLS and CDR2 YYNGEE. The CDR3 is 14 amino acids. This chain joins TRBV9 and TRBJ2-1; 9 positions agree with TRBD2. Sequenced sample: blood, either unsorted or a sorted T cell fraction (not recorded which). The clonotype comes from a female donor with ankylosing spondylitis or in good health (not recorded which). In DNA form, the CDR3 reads TGTGCCAGCAGTAATAGCGGGAGATACAATGAGCAGTTCTTC. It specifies CASSNSGRYNEQFF.